The rows below give T cell receptor beta chains drawn from one sample of a study of molecular identifiers for immune sequencing clone quantification. TCRdb called the PCR reads again in MiXCR, with one record for every CDR3 protein. Altogether tens of thousands of distinct CDR3 sequences are present, 15% to 20% being singletons, with the ten largest covering less than 1.2%. Sample: naive CD8+ T cells from blood, with Jurkat cell RNA spiked in. The receptors originated from a human donor in good health. Some libraries in this study had Jurkat cell RNA spiked in. Each CDR3 is given with its conserved first and last residue. D genes are given only for firm matches. Not all rows give a size; the values are once, few, many and, for expanded clones, a class.

V gene: TRBV28
clone size: many
J gene: TRBJ2-7
D gene: -
CDR3 protein: CASSLGPSYEQYF
CDR3 DNA: TGTGCCAGCAGTTTGGGGCCTTCCTACGAGCAGTACTTC

V gene: TRBV5-4
clone size: many
J gene: TRBJ2-3
D gene: -
CDR3 protein: CASSNSIDTQYF
CDR3 DNA: TGTGCCAGCAGCAATAGTATAGATACGCAGTATTTT

V gene: TRBV6-5
clone size: many
J gene: TRBJ1-3
D gene: -
CDR3 protein: CASSSRDDGNTIYF
CDR3 DNA: TGTGCCAGCAGTTCCCGGGACGATGGAAACACCATATATTTT

V gene: TRBV7-9
clone size: many
J gene: TRBJ2-7
D gene: TRBD1
CDR3 protein: CASSLGQGAPYEQYF
CDR3 DNA: TGTGCCAGCAGCCTCGGGCAGGGGGCCCCCTACGAGCAGTACTTC

V gene: TRBV4-2
clone size: many
J gene: TRBJ2-2
D gene: TRBD2
CDR3 protein: CASSQELAGGPFGELFF
CDR3 DNA: TGTGCCAGCAGCCAAGAACTAGCGGGAGGGCCCTTCGGGGAGCTGTTTTTT

V gene: TRBV12-3/TRBV12-4
clone size: many
J gene: TRBJ1-3
D gene: TRBD1
CDR3 protein: CASSFGTGEHTIYF
CDR3 DNA: TGTGCCAGCAGTTTTGGGACAGGGGAACACACCATATATTTT

V gene: TRBV7-6
clone size: -
J gene: TRBJ1-2
D gene: -
CDR3 protein: CASSPTLTSYGYTF
CDR3 DNA: TGTGCCAGCAGCCCCACCCTCACCAGCTATGGCTACACCTTC

V gene: TRBV24-1
clone size: many
J gene: TRBJ2-3
D gene: -
CDR3 protein: CATSDLPGWNTQYF
CDR3 DNA: TGTGCCACCAGTGATTTGCCAGGGTGGAATACGCAGTATTTT

V gene: TRBV19
clone size: many
J gene: TRBJ2-3
D gene: TRBD1
CDR3 protein: CASSIGTGMENTQYF
CDR3 DNA: TGTGCCAGTAGTATAGGGACAGGTATGGAAAATACGCAGTATTTT

V gene: TRBV20-1
clone size: many
J gene: TRBJ1-2
D gene: -
CDR3 protein: CSALLAEYGYTF
CDR3 DNA: TGCAGTGCTTTACTAGCCGAATATGGCTACACCTTC

V gene: TRBV5-1
clone size: -
J gene: TRBJ1-1
D gene: -
CDR3 protein: CASSLDSGTEAFF
CDR3 DNA: TGCGCCAGCAGCTTGGATTCGGGCACTGAAGCTTTCTTT

V gene: TRBV24-1
clone size: many
J gene: TRBJ2-5
D gene: TRBD2
CDR3 protein: CATSAGTSSQETQYF
CDR3 DNA: TGTGCCACCAGTGCCGGGACTAGCTCCCAAGAGACCCAGTACTTC

V gene: TRBV5-6
clone size: many
J gene: TRBJ2-7
D gene: -
CDR3 protein: CASSLDGRNYEQYF
CDR3 DNA: TGTGCCAGCAGCTTGGATGGCCGCAACTACGAGCAGTACTTC

V gene: TRBV5-4
clone size: many
J gene: TRBJ2-3
D gene: TRBD2
CDR3 protein: CASSPTSGRLSSTDTQYF
CDR3 DNA: TGTGCCAGCAGCCCTACTAGCGGGAGGCTGTCTAGCACAGATACGCAGTATTTT

V gene: TRBV12-3/TRBV12-4
clone size: many
J gene: TRBJ1-4
D gene: TRBD1
CDR3 protein: CASSQRDRGIRKLFF
CDR3 DNA: TGTGCCAGCAGTCAGAGGGACAGGGGGATTCGAAAACTGTTTTTT

V gene: TRBV7-9
clone size: many
J gene: TRBJ2-2
D gene: -
CDR3 protein: CALPPQGLGTGELFF
CDR3 DNA: TGTGCATTACCCCCACAGGGTTTAGGCACCGGGGAGCTGTTTTTT

V gene: TRBV12-3/TRBV12-4
clone size: many
J gene: TRBJ2-1
D gene: -
CDR3 protein: CASSPGYNEQFF
CDR3 DNA: TGTGCCAGCAGCCCTGGTTACAATGAGCAGTTCTTC

V gene: TRBV29-1
clone size: -
J gene: TRBJ2-7
D gene: -
CDR3 protein: CSVMGTKPYEQYF
CDR3 DNA: TGCAGCGTTATGGGGACCAAGCCATACGAGCAGTACTTC

V gene: TRBV25-1
clone size: many
J gene: TRBJ1-5
D gene: -
CDR3 protein: CASSGRPRISNQPQHF
CDR3 DNA: TGTGCCAGCTCGGGACGGCCAAGGATTAGCAATCAGCCCCAGCATTTT

V gene: TRBV28
clone size: few
J gene: TRBJ2-1
D gene: TRBD2
CDR3 protein: CASIPGLAYNEQFF
CDR3 DNA: TGTGCCAGCATCCCCGGACTAGCCTACAATGAGCAGTTCTTC

V gene: TRBV14
clone size: many
J gene: TRBJ1-2
D gene: -
CDR3 protein: CASSPSGRNYGYTF
CDR3 DNA: TGTGCCAGCAGCCCCTCAGGACGGAACTATGGCTACACCTTC

V gene: TRBV30
clone size: many
J gene: TRBJ1-6
D gene: -
CDR3 protein: CAWSPVAFSYNSPLHF
CDR3 DNA: TGTGCCTGGAGTCCAGTCGCCTTCTCCTATAATTCACCCCTCCACTTT

V gene: TRBV4-3
clone size: many
J gene: TRBJ2-1
D gene: -
CDR3 protein: CASSQSGQYYNEQFF
CDR3 DNA: TGCGCCAGCAGCCAGAGCGGGCAATATTACAATGAGCAGTTCTTC

V gene: TRBV9
clone size: many
J gene: TRBJ2-2
D gene: -
CDR3 protein: CASSAFDSYNTGELFF
CDR3 DNA: TGTGCCAGCAGCGCTTTCGACAGTTACAATACCGGGGAGCTGTTTTTT